Listed here are 19 T cell receptor beta chains from one sample, sequenced in a study of T-cell memory formation after mild COVID-19. TCRdb called the 5' RACE reads again in MiXCR, with one record for every CDR3 protein. The data contain 350,000 to 400,000 distinct CDR3 sequences, approximately 15% of them singletons. Sequenced material: PBMCs or a T cell subset sorted from them (not recorded which). Receptors originate from a man aged 18 to 29 who had mild COVID-19 (a few samples of this study predate the infection). Cell type and time point are not known.

In this sample, this clonotype turned up a few times. The rearrangement uses TRBV7-9 and TRBJ1-1; tentatively, D is TRBD1 (5 bases). The CDR3 has 13 amino acids. V lost 5 bases to trimming and J lost 6 bases, with 13 bases between them. The V gene's germline CDR1 is SEHNR and CDR2 FQNEAQ (reference sequence). CDR3 loop: CASSPRGIAEAFF. The CDR3 DNA reads as TGTGCCAGCAGCCCCCGGGGGATCGCTGAAGCTTTCTTT.

This clonotype has just a few counts. The genes are TRBV5-6 and TRBJ1-6; the D is unclear. Trimming removed 0 bases from V and 13 bases from J, with 8 bases in between. This CDR3 contains 12 residues. Germline V gene lookup returns CDR1 SGHDT and CDR2 YYEEEE. The CDR3 DNA is TGTGCCAGCAGCTTGGGTATCGGGCCCCTCCACTTT. Translated: CASSLGIGPLHF. Filled out from reference TRBV5-6 and TRBJ1-6, the complete variable domain reads DAGVTQSPTHLIKTRGQQVTLRCSPKSGHDTVSWYQQALGQGPQFIFQYYEEEERQRGNFPDRFSGHQFPNYSSELNVNALLLGDSALYLCASSLGIGPLHFGNGTRLTVT.

This clonotype was found a few times. The chain combines TRBV7-2 with TRBJ2-3; D ambiguous. Looked up from germline, CDR1 is SGHTA and CDR2 is FQGNSA. V was pared by 3 bases and J by 2 bases, with 15 bases between. The CDR3 contains 16 residues. The CDR3 nucleotides are TGTGCCAGCAGCTTGAACCGGGCCCTCAACACAGATACGCAGTATTTT. Its protein product is CASSLNRALNTDTQYF.

The CDR3, as DNA: TGTGCCAGCAGTTGGGAAGCTAGCAATCAGCCCCAGCATTTT. It codes for CASSWEASNQPQHF. The chain joins TRBV12-3 or TRBV12-4 to TRBJ1-5; D is unresolved. Trimming took 4 bases from V and 0 from J, leaving 7 bases between them. The CDR3 has 14 residues.

The chain joins TRBV27 to TRBJ2-3; 9 bases line up with TRBD2. From germline, CDR1 is MNHEY and CDR2 SMNVEV (reference sequence). CDR3 length equals 14 residues. V was pared by 10 bases and J by 2 bases, with 7 bases of the junction left unmatched. CDR3 bases: TGTGCCACGGCGGGGGGGTCTCTCACAGATACGCAGTATTTT. It yields the protein CATAGGSLTDTQYF.

In this sample, this clonotype turned up a few times. The chain combines TRBV29-1 with TRBJ1-1; D possibly corresponds to TRBD1 (6 bases). The germline V gene has CDR1 SQVTM and CDR2 ANQGSEA. This CDR3 has 11 amino acids. Trimming removed 7 bases at V and 11 bases at J, with 17 bases between. CDR3 nucleotides: TGCAGCGGGAAGAGGGGACAATTGGCTTTCTTT. The encoded protein is CSGKRGQLAFF.

The chain uses TRBV28 and TRBJ1-1, with D possibly matching TRBD1 (5 bases). The V gene's germline CDR1 is MDHEN and CDR2 SYDVKM. The CDR3 has 14 amino acids. V lost 3 bases to trimming and J lost 4 bases, with 12 bases between them. The DNA for the CDR3 is TGTGCCAGCAGTTTGGTAGGGGAGAGCACTGAAGCTTTCTTT. As protein: CASSLVGESTEAFF.

V is TRBV20-1 and J is TRBJ2-3, with D hard to call. The CDR3 totals 11 residues. Germline assignment: CDR1 DFQATT and CDR2 SNEGSKA (reference sequence). CDR3 loop: CRGGGTDTQYF. The CDR3 DNA follows: TGCAGGGGCGGTGGCACAGATACGCAGTATTTT.

This clonotype appeared a few times. J is TRBJ1-6 and V is TRBV9, with D tentatively TRBD1 (5 bases). The CDR3 extends over 15 amino acids. Trimming cost V 2 bases and J 8 bases, with 14 bases left between them. Germline lookup yields CDR1 SGDLS and CDR2 YYNGEE. The CDR3 loop reads CASSVSRVGDSPLHF. The CDR3 DNA is TGTGCCAGCAGCGTTTCCAGGGTAGGCGATTCACCCCTCCACTTT.

This clonotype was picked up a small number of times. This sequence joins TRBV28 and TRBJ2-6, with 10 bases lining up with TRBD1. Germline V CDR1 and CDR2: MDHEN, SYDVKM. The CDR3 consists of 20 residues. With 6 bases clipped from V and 0 bases from J, the junction kept 14 bases outside the gene matches. CDR3 amino acids: CASRTFNSGTGASGANVLTF. Here the CDR3 DNA reads TGTGCCAGCAGAACCTTCAATTCCGGGACAGGGGCCTCTGGGGCCAACGTCCTGACTTTC.

This chain links TRBV18 with TRBJ2-1; TRBD2 aligns across 9 bases. Germline-derived CDR1 and CDR2 are KGHSH and LQKENI. The CDR3 extends over 14 amino acids. With 4 bases clipped from V and 6 bases from J, the junction kept 4 bases outside the gene matches. This CDR3 reads CASSRGGAFNEQFF. The CDR3 DNA sequence: TGTGCCAGCTCACGCGGGGGGGCCTTCAATGAGCAGTTCTTC.

This clonotype was counted at least ten times. This chain joins TRBV5-5 and TRBJ2-3; D ambiguous. Deletions cut 3 bases from V and 0 bases from J, with 8 bases between. The CDR3 sequence is 14 residues long. The germline V gene has CDR1 SGHKS and CDR2 YYEKEE (reference sequence). The CDR3 bases are TGTGCCAGCAGCTCGGACGGTAGCACAGATACGCAGTATTTT. It yields the protein CASSSDGSTDTQYF.

The chain links TRBV7-2 to TRBJ1-1; D not certain. The CDR3 contains 13 residues. Germline assignment: CDR1 SGHTA and CDR2 FQGNSA. V was clipped by 2 bases and J by 8 bases, with 12 bases between them. CDR3: CASSLIDRHEAFF. CDR3 nucleotides: TGTGCCAGCAGCTTAATCGATCGGCACGAAGCTTTCTTT.

This chain connects TRBV5-1 to TRBJ2-1; 7 bases are a match to TRBD1. This CDR3 spans 15 amino acids. CDR1 SGHRS and CDR2 YFSETQ come from the germline V gene. The junction had 8 bases not matched to a gene; V was cut back by 4 bases and J by 4 bases. CDR3 DNA: TGCGCCAGCAGCCATCGACAGGGTGGTTACAATGAGCAGTTCTTC. Its protein product is CASSHRQGGYNEQFF.

This chain uses TRBV24-1 with TRBJ2-2; 15 bases agree with TRBD2. In germline, CDR1 is KGHDR, CDR2 SFDVKD. V trimming: 5 bases; J trimming: 2 bases; junction bases outside the gene matches: 2. The CDR3 totals 17 residues. CDR3 sequence: CATSGGLAGGNTGELFF. The CDR3 nucleotides read TGTGCCACCAGTGGGGGACTAGCGGGGGGAAACACCGGGGAGCTGTTTTTT.

The chain uses TRBV7-6 and TRBJ2-3; D not certain. V lost 5 bases to trimming and J lost 2 bases, with 11 bases between them. Germline values: CDR1 SGHVS, CDR2 FNYEAQ. CDR3 length: 14 amino acids. As DNA, the CDR3 is TGTGCCAGCAGCCCAGACTCGTACACAGATACGCAGTATTTT. The encoded protein is CASSPDSYTDTQYF.

V usage is TRBV27 and J usage is TRBJ2-2; no definite D call. V lost 1 base and J 5 bases, leaving 11 bases between the germline ends. The germline V gene has CDR1 MNHEY and CDR2 SMNVEV (reference sequence). The length of the CDR3 is 15 residues. CDR3 bases: TGTGCCAGCAGTTTATACCGTGTCCCGACCGGGGAGCTGTTTTTT. Its translation is CASSLYRVPTGELFF.

This chain joins TRBV6-1 and TRBJ2-1; D gene uncertain. The germline CDR1 and CDR2 sequences are MNHNS and SASEGT. Between the trimmed V and J ends, which lost 2 bases and 9 bases, there was a span of 5 bases. This CDR3 region has 11 residues. The CDR3 is CASSERSEQFF. The CDR3 DNA is TGTGCCAGCAGTGAAAGGAGTGAGCAGTTCTTC.

The chain recombines TRBV5-1 with TRBJ2-2, with a weak D call TRBD2 (6 bases). The germline V gene encodes CDR1 SGHRS and CDR2 YFSETQ. This CDR3 is built from 15 residues. With 6 bases removed from V and 4 bases from J, the gap between germline ends came to 16 bases. In nucleotides, the CDR3 is TGCGCCAGCATTCAGGGAGGCCGGGGCACCGGGGAGCTGTTTTTT. It translates to CASIQGGRGTGELFF.